The 21 T cell receptor beta chains given below trace back to one sample, sequenced in a study of PD-1 blockade in mismatch repair-deficient tumors. Here immunoSEQ multiplex PCR was the method, and the copy in TCRdb shows in-frame clones only, minus some. Of 45,000 to 60,000 clones in the sample, approximately 78% are singletons; the top ten hold approximately 3.2%. The sequenced sample was peripheral blood, obtained 4 weeks after starting pembrolizumab. All receptors derive from an adult with mismatch repair-deficient cancer.

This chain links TRBV2 with TRBJ2-3; D is unresolved. V gave up 3 bases and J gave up 7 bases, with 5 bases separating them. The CDR3 loop spans 11 amino acids. Germline V gene data show CDR1 as SNHLY and CDR2 as FYNNEI. The chain's CDR3 is CASSDRYTQYF. Written as DNA, the CDR3 is TGTGCCAGCAGTGACCGGTATACGCAGTATTTT.

This chain connects TRBV6-6 to TRBJ1-2, with TRBD1 matching over 9 bases. Germline loops: CDR1 MNHNY, CDR2 SVGAGI (reference sequence). The trim removed 8 bases at V and 5 bases at J, leaving 15 bases unmatched. This CDR3 region has 16 residues. The CDR3 coding sequence is TGTGCCAGCGTCGGCCGGACAGGGGAATCTTTGTATGGCTACACCTTC. This sequence encodes CASVGRTGESLYGYTF.

The chain couples TRBV5-4 to TRBJ2-3; 9 nucleotides match TRBD2. This CDR3 is built from 18 residues. The germline CDR1 and CDR2 sequences are SGHNT and YYREEE (reference sequence). V was clipped by 4 bases and J by 0 bases; unmatched bases: 12. CDR3 protein: CASSPLAGGTSSTDTQYF. The DNA for the CDR3 is TGTGCCAGCAGCCCCCTCGCGGGAGGGACTTCTAGCACAGATACGCAGTATTTT. Drawing the rest from reference TRBV5-4 and TRBJ2-3, the complete variable domain is ETGVTQSPTHLIKTRGQQVTLRCSSQSGHNTVSWYQQALGQGPQFIFQYYREEENGRGNFPPRFSGLQFPNYSSELNVNALELDDSALYLCASSPLAGGTSSTDTQYFGPGTRLTVL.

This clone occurred once. The rearrangement uses TRBV6-1 and TRBJ2-3; TRBD2 agrees at 7 bases. V lost 5 bases to trimming and J lost 0 bases; unmatched junction nucleotides: 5. Germline V gene sequence: CDR1 MNHNS, CDR2 SASEGT. The CDR3 extends over 15 amino acids. The chain's CDR3 is CASSRLAPSTDTQYF. In nucleotides, the CDR3 is TGTGCCAGCAGTCGACTAGCCCCTAGCACAGATACGCAGTATTTT.

CDR3 DNA sequence: TGCGCCAGCAGCGTAACAGGGTTGACTGAAGCTTTCTTT. It is translated as CASSVTGLTEAFF. The V gene is TRBV5-1, the J gene TRBJ1-1; weak D call: TRBD1 (6 bases). The CDR3 loop spans 13 amino acids. The germline V gene has CDR1 SGHRS and CDR2 YFSETQ. Trimming cost V 4 bases and J 5 bases, with 12 bases left between them.

The chain carries TRBV19 and TRBJ2-3; 11 bases match TRBD1. J lost 7 bases, V lost 10 bases, and 7 bases had no gene match. The CDR3 is 13 residues long. Germline CDR1 reads LNHDA; CDR2 reads SQIVND (reference sequence). The CDR3: CATGQGALNTQYF. CDR3 sequence (DNA): TGTGCCACTGGACAGGGGGCTTTGAATACGCAGTATTTT.

The chain uses TRBV11-2 and TRBJ2-1; 9 bases agree with TRBD2. Germline V gene data show CDR1 as SGHAT and CDR2 as FQNNGV. V was clipped by 1 base and J by 3 bases; unmatched bases: 4. CDR3 length: 16 residues. CDR3 sequence reads: CASSLVRLAVYNEQFF. As DNA, the CDR3 is TGTGCCAGCAGCTTAGTAAGACTAGCGGTCTACAATGAGCAGTTCTTC. The full variable domain, in which reference TRBV11-2 and TRBJ2-1 provide the parts outside the CDR3, is EAGVAQSPRYKIIEKRQSVAFWCNPISGHATLYWYQQILGQGPKLLIQFQNNGVVDDSQLPKDRFSAERLKGVDSTLKIQPAKLEDSAVYLCASSLVRLAVYNEQFFGPGTRLTVL.

This rearrangement joins TRBV7-9 to TRBJ2-6; D gene uncertain. Germline CDR1 is SEHNR and CDR2 is FQNEAQ (reference sequence). Trimming took off 6 bases at V and 2 bases at J, with 8 bases between the two ends. The CDR3 extends over 14 amino acids. The CDR3 DNA sequence: TGTGCCAGCAGTTTTACAGCTGGGGCCAACGTCCTGACTTTC. It is translated as CASSFTAGANVLTF.

V usage is TRBV9 and J usage is TRBJ1-2; no reliable D call. This CDR3 spans 13 amino acids. Germline V gives CDR1 SGDLS, CDR2 YYNGEE. V was trimmed by 4 bases and J by 1 base, leaving 8 bases between them. This CDR3 is CASSSGFNYGYTF. The DNA for the CDR3 is TGTGCCAGCAGCTCCGGTTTTAACTATGGCTACACCTTC.

The gene calls are TRBV6-5 and TRBJ2-1; 8 bases line up with TRBD2. Germline CDR1 reads MNHEY; CDR2 reads SVGAGI. The CDR3 spans 14 residues. The junction had 10 bases not matched to a gene; V was cut back by 6 bases and J by 9 bases. CDR3: CASRIMGLEGEQFF. CDR3 bases: TGTGCCAGCAGGATCATGGGACTAGAGGGTGAGCAGTTCTTC.

The chain employs TRBV27 and TRBJ2-7; weak D call: TRBD1 (6 bases). Per the germline V gene, CDR1 is MNHEY and CDR2 is SMNVEV (reference sequence). Deletions cut 0 bases from V and 3 bases from J, with 12 bases between. The CDR3 consists of 15 residues. CDR3 amino acids: CASSLSGRGRYEQYF. DNA of the CDR3: TGTGCCAGCAGTTTATCTGGCAGGGGTCGCTACGAGCAGTACTTC.

V is TRBV9 and J is TRBJ2-3, with 11 nucleotides matching TRBD2. Trimming cost V 3 bases and J 1 base; bases outside gene matches: 4. CDR1 and CDR2 from the germline V gene are SGDLS and YYNGEE. The CDR3 is made up of 16 amino acids. The CDR3 nucleotides read TGTGCCAGCAGCGATCCACTAGCGGGAGGCACAGATACGCAGTATTTT. Amino acid sequence: CASSDPLAGGTDTQYF.

The chain joins TRBV29-1 to TRBJ2-7; TRBD2 agrees at 7 bases. Germline lookup yields CDR1 SQVTM and CDR2 ANQGSEA. This CDR3 comprises 12 residues. Losses at the gene ends were 5 bases for V and 2 bases for J; bases not matched to a gene: 3. DNA for the CDR3: TGCAGCGTTACCGGGACTACCTACGAGCAGTACTTC. Protein product: CSVTGTTYEQYF.

This sequence joins TRBV6-5 and TRBJ1-1; D is possibly TRBD1 (5 bases). The V gene lost 6 bases and the J gene lost 3 bases, with 11 bases spanning the gap. From germline, CDR1 is MNHEY and CDR2 SVGAGI. This CDR3 region has 13 residues. CDR3 region: CASSQGGDTEAFF. The CDR3 region has the DNA TGTGCCAGCAGCCAAGGAGGGGACACTGAAGCTTTCTTT.

Remarks on this clone: Distinct nucleotide sequences in the sample also encode this CDR3. The chain uses TRBV9 and TRBJ2-3; D not certain. The germline V gene has CDR1 SGDLS and CDR2 YYNGEE. CDR3 length: 12 amino acids. The V gene lost 3 bases and the J gene lost 2 bases, with 4 bases spanning the gap. CDR3 in DNA: TGTGCCAGCAGCGGGAACACAGATACGCAGTATTTT. It yields the protein CASSGNTDTQYF.

The chain is built from TRBV9 and TRBJ2-3; D remains unclear. Between the trimmed V and J ends, which lost 0 bases and 2 bases, there was a span of 13 bases. The CDR3 covers 16 residues. Germline CDR1 and CDR2: SGDLS and YYNGEE. CDR3 sequence (DNA): TGTGCCAGCAGCGTAGATGGGAACAGCCCCACAGATACGCAGTATTTT. Protein product: CASSVDGNSPTDTQYF. Variable domain in full (rest from reference TRBV9 and TRBJ2-3): DSGVTQTPKHLITATGQRVTLRCSPRSGDLSVYWYQQSLDQGLQFLIQYYNGEERAKGNILERFSAQQFPDLHSELNLSSLELGDSALYFCASSVDGNSPTDTQYFGPGTRLTVL.

The chain employs TRBV11-3 and TRBJ2-1; possibly TRBD2 for D (6 bases). V lost 6 bases, J lost 0 bases, and 15 bases lay in between. The CDR3 runs to 16 residues. Per the germline V gene, CDR1 is SGHNT and CDR2 is YENEEA. CDR3 sequence reads: CASSLRREPSYNEQFF. CDR3 bases: TGTGCCAGCAGTCTGAGGCGGGAACCCTCCTACAATGAGCAGTTCTTC.

This clone was seen a few times. V gene TRBV2 combines with J gene TRBJ1-5, with D unresolved. The CDR3 totals 13 residues. V dropped 2 bases and J dropped 5 bases, with 7 bases sitting between them. The germline CDR1 and CDR2 sequences are SNHLY and FYNNEI. CDR3: CASSELSDQPQHF. The CDR3 DNA reads as TGTGCCAGCAGTGAACTTTCGGATCAGCCCCAGCATTTT.

The chain carries TRBV18 and TRBJ2-5, with D hard to call. The germline CDR1 and CDR2 sequences are KGHSH and LQKENI. V dropped 3 bases and J dropped 5 bases, with 16 bases sitting between them. The CDR3 sequence is 15 residues long. CDR3 DNA sequence: TGTGCCAGCTCACCGTCCGTCGGAGTAGGGGAGACCCAGTACTTC. It translates to CASSPSVGVGETQYF.

J is TRBJ1-2 and V is TRBV10-3, with a possible D match to TRBD1 (6 bases). Germline loops: CDR1 ENHRY, CDR2 SYGVKD. V was pared by 10 bases and J by 0 bases, with 21 bases between. The CDR3 spans 16 residues. For the CDR3, the DNA is TGTGCCACCTCCGGCCGGGACATCAGAACTAACTATGGCTACACCTTC. This encodes CATSGRDIRTNYGYTF.

J is TRBJ2-3 and V is TRBV4-1; 10 bases agree with TRBD1. CDR3 length: 17 amino acids. Germline assignment: CDR1 MGHRA and CDR2 YSYEKL. The V and J ends lost 8 bases and 6 bases, in that order; junction bases with no gene match: 17. The CDR3, as DNA: TGCGCCAGCCGAGGGGCCCGCGGGACAGGGGTCACGGATACGCAGTATTTT. Encoded protein: CASRGARGTGVTDTQYF.